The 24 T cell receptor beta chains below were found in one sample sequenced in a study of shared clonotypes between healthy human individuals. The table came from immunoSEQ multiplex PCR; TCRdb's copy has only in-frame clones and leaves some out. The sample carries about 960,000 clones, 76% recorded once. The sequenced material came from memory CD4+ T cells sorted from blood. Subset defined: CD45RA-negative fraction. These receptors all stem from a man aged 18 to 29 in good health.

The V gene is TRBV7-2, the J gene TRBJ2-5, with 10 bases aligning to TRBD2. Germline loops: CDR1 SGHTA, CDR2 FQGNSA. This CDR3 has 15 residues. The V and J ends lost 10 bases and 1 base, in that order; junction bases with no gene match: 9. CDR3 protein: CATSLSGRVQETQYF. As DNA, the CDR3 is TGTGCCACCTCCCTGAGCGGGAGGGTCCAAGAGACCCAGTACTTC.

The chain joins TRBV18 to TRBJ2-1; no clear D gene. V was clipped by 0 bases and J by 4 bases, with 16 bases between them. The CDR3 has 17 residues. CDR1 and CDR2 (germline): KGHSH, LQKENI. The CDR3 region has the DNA TGTGCCAGCTCACCACCGGGATTAGTTTCCGGGTACAATGAGCAGTTCTTC. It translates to CASSPPGLVSGYNEQFF.

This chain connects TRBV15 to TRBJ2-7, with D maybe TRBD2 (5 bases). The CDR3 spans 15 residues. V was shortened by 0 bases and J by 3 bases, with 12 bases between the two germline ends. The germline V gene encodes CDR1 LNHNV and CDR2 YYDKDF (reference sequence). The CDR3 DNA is TGTGCCACCAGCAGAGACCCGGGAAAGGTCTACGAGCAGTACTTC. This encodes CATSRDPGKVYEQYF.

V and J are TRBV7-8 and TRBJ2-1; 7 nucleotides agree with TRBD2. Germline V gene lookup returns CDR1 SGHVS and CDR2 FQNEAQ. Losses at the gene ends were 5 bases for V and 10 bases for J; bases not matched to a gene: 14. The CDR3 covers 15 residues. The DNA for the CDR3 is TGTGCCAGCAGCCGTACTAGCGAAACCTTTCGAGAGCAGTTCTTC. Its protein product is CASSRTSETFREQFF.

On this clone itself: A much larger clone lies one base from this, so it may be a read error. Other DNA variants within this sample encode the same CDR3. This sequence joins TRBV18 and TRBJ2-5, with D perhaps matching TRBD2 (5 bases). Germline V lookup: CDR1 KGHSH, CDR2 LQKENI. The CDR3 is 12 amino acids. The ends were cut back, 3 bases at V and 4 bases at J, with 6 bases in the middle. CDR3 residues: CASSPGRETQYF. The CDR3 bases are TGTGCCAGCTCACCGGGGAGAGAGACCCAGTACTTC. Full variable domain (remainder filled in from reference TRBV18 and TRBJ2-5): NAGVMQNPRHLVRRRGQEARLRCSPMKGHSHVYWYRQLPEEGLKFMVYLQKENIIDESGMPKERFSAEFPKEGPSILRIQQVVRGDSAAYFCASSPGRETQYFGPGTRLLVL.

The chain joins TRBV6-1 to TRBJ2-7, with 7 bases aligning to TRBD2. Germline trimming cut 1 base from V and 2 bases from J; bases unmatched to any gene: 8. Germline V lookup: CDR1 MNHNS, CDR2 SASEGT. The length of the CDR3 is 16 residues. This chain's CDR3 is CASSEEGTTFTYEQYF. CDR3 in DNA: TGTGCCAGCAGTGAAGAGGGGACTACCTTTACCTACGAGCAGTACTTC.

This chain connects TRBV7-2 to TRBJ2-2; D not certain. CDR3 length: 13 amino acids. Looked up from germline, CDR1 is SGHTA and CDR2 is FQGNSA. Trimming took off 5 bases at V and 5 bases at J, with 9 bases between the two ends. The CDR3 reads CASSPELTGELFF. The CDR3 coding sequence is TGTGCCAGCAGCCCGGAACTAACCGGGGAGCTGTTTTTT.

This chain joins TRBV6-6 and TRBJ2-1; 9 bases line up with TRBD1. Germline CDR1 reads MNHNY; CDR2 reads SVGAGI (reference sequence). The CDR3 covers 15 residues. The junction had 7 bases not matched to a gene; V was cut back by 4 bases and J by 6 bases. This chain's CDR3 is CASSWTGVVGNEQFF. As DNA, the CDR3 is TGTGCCAGCAGTTGGACAGGGGTGGTGGGCAATGAGCAGTTCTTC.

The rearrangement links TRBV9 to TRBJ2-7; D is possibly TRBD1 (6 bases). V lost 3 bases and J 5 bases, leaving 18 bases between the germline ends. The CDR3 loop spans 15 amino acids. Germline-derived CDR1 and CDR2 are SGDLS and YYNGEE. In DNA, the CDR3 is TGTGCCAGCAGCGAACAGGGTGAAGTATTGAACGAGCAGTACTTC. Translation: CASSEQGEVLNEQYF.

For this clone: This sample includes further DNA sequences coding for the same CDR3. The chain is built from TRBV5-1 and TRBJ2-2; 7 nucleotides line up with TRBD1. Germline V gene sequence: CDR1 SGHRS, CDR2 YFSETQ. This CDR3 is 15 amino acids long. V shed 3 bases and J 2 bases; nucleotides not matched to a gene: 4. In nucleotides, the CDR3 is TGCGCCAGCAGCTGGGACAGACCCAACACCGGGGAGCTGTTTTTT. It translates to CASSWDRPNTGELFF.

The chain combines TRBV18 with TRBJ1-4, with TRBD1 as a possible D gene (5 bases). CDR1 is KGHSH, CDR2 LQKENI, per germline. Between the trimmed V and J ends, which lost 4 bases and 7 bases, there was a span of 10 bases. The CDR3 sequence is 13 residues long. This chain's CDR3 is CASSRGEGEKLFF. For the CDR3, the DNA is TGTGCCAGCTCACGGGGCGAGGGTGAAAAACTGTTTTTT.

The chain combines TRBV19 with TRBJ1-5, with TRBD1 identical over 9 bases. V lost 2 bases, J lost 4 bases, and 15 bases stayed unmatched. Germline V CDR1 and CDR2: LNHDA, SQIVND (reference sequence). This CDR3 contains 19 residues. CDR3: CASSITQGAKLRANQPQHF. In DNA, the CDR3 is TGTGCCAGTAGTATAACACAGGGGGCTAAGTTACGGGCAAATCAGCCCCAGCATTTT. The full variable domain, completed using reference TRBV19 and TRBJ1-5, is DGGITQSPKYLFRKEGQNVTLSCEQNLNHDAMYWYRQDPGQGLRLIYYSQIVNDFQKGDIAEGYSVSREKKESFPLTVTSAQKNPTAFYLCASSITQGAKLRANQPQHFGDGTRLSIL.

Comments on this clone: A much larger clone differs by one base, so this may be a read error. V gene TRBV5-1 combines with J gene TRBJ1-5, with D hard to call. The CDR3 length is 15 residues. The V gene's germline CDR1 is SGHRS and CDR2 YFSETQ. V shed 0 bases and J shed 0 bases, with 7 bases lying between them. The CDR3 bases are TGCGCCAGCAGCTTGGAAGGGTTTAGCAATCAGCCCCAGCATTTT. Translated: CASSLEGFSNQPQHF.

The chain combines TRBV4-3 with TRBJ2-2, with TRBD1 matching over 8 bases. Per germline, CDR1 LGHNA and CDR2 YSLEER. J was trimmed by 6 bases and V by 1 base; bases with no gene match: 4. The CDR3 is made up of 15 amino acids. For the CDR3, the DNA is TGCGCCAGCAGCCAAGCGGACAGGGCGTCCGGGGAGCTGTTTTTT. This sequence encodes CASSQADRASGELFF.

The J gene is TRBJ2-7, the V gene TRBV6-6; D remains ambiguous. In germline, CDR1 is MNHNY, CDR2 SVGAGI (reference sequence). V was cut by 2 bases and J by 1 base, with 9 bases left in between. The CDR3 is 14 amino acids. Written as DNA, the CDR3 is TGTGCCAGCAGTTACAGTGCAGATTCCTACGAGCAGTACTTC. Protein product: CASSYSADSYEQYF.

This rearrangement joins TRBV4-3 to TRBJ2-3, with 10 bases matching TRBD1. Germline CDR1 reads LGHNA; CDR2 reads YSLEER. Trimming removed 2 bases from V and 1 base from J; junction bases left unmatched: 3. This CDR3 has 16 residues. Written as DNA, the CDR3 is TGCGCCAGCAGCCAATCCGGGACAGGGGGCACAGATACGCAGTATTTT. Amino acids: CASSQSGTGGTDTQYF.

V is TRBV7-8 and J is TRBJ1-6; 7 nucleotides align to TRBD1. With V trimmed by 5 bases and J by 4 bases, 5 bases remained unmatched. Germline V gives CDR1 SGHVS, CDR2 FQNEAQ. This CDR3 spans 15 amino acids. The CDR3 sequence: CASSPGGSYNSPLHF. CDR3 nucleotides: TGTGCCAGCAGCCCAGGGGGTAGTTATAATTCACCCCTCCACTTT.

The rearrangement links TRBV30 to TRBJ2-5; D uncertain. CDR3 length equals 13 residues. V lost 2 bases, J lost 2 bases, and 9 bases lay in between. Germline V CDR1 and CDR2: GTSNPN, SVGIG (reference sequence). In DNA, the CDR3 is TGTGCCTGGAGTCAAGGCTTTCAAGAGACCCAGTACTTC. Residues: CAWSQGFQETQYF.

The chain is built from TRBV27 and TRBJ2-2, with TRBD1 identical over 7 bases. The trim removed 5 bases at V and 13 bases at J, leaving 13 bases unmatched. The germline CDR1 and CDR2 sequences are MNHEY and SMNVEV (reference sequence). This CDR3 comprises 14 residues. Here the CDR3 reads CASSKGDSLSALFF. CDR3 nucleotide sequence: TGTGCCAGCAGTAAAGGGGACAGTTTGTCGGCGCTGTTTTTT.

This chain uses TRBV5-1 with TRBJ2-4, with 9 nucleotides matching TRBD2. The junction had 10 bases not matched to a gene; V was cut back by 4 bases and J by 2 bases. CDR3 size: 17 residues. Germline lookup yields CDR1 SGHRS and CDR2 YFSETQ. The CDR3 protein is CASSTSSGEGSKNIQYF. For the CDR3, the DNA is TGCGCCAGCAGCACCTCTAGCGGGGAAGGGTCCAAAAACATTCAGTACTTC. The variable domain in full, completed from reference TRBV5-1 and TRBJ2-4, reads KAGVTQTPRYLIKTRGQQVTLSCSPISGHRSVSWYQQTPGQGLQFLFEYFSETQRNKGNFPGRFSGRQFSNSRSEMNVSTLELGDSALYLCASSTSSGEGSKNIQYFGAGTRLSVL.

DNA for the CDR3: TGTGCCACCTCCGGACGGACCTATAATTCACCCCTCCACTTT. As protein: CATSGRTYNSPLHF. This chain joins TRBV28 and TRBJ1-6; D remains ambiguous. Germline CDR1 is MDHEN and CDR2 is SYDVKM. This CDR3 has 14 residues. V lost 10 bases, J lost 2 bases, and 12 bases lay in between.

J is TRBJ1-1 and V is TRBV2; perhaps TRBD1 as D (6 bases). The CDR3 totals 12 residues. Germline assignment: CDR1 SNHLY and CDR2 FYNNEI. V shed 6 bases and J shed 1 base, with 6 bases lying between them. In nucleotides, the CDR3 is TGTGCCAGCAGACAGGGGAACACTGAAGCTTTCTTT. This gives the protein CASRQGNTEAFF.

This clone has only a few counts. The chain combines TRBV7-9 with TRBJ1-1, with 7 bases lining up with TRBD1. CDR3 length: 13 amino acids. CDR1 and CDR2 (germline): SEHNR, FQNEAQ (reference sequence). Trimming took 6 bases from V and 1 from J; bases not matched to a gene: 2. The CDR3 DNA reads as TGTGCCAGCAGGGGACAGCCGAACACTGAAGCTTTCTTT. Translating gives CASRGQPNTEAFF.

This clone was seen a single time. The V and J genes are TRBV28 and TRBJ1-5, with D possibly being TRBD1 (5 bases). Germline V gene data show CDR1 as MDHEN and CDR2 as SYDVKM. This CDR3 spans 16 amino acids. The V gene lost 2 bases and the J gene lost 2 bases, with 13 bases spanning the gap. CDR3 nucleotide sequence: TGTGCCAGCAGTTTACGGCAGGGTATGGGCAATCAGCCCCAGCATTTT. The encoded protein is CASSLRQGMGNQPQHF.